This TCR beta chain was identified during a study of T cells in Graves' hyperthyroidism and ophthalmopathy. Notes on the study in general: From stable hyperthyroidism, ophthalmopathy was set apart by a 13 V-J model.

Patients were aged 18 to 65, had disease duration under 2 months, and had newly diagnosed hyperthyroidism. In making diagnoses, clinical symptoms, serum thyroxine and TRAb, thyroid ultrasound and orbital computed tomography were all used. Amplified TCR beta CDR3 regions derived from RNA transcripts. The HTBI primer set drove a first-round RT-PCR of the TCR CDR3. One entry per CDR3 protein, called by TCRdb with MiXCR from the multiplex PCR reads. In the table there are about 500,000 distinct CDR3 sequences, around 14% of which are singletons. This clonotype was seen many times. Its antigen is not identified. The sequenced sample was blood. This receptor was obtained from a woman in her late teens or twenties with Graves' hyperthyroidism.

The CDR3 DNA is TGTGCCAGCAGCAGAGACAGGGATTCACCCCTCCACTTT. Its protein is CASSRDRDSPLHF. The chain couples TRBV7-2 to TRBJ1-6, with 7 bases aligning to TRBD1. The V and J ends lost 5 bases and 8 bases, in that order; junction bases with no gene match: 3. The CDR3 loop spans 13 amino acids. Germline CDR1 reads SGHTA; CDR2 reads FQGNSA.